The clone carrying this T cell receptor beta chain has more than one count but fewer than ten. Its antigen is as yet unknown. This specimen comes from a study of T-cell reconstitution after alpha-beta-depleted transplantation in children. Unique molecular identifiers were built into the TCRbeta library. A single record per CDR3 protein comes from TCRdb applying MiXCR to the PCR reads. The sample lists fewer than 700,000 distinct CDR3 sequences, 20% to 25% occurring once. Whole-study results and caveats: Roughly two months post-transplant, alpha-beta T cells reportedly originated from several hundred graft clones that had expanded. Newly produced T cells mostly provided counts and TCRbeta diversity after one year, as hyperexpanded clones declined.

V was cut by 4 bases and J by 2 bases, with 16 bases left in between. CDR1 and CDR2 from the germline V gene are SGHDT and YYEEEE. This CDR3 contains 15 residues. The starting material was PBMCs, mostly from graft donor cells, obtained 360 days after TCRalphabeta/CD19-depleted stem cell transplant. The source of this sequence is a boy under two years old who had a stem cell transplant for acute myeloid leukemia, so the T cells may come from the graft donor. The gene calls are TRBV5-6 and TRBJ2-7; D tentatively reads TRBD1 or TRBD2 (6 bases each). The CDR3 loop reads CASSASGEVPYEQYV. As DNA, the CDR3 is TGTGCCAGCAGCGCCTCAGGGGAGGTACCCTACGAGCAGTACGTC.